This entry lists 10 T cell receptor beta chains sequenced from one sample in a study of cytomegalovirus exposure and HLA in healthy donors. The PCR ran on 60 Vbeta and 13 Jbeta primers. The method was immunoSEQ multiplex PCR; TCRdb's version includes in-frame clones alone and lacks a portion of them. The sample yields about 150,000 clones, about 61% seen once. Sequencing input: PBMCs. The receptors originated from a male donor in good health and CMV-seronegative.

This chain joins TRBV7-6 and TRBJ1-6; D might be TRBD1 (5 bases). Trimming removed 0 bases from V and 7 bases from J, with 19 bases in between. This CDR3 is 18 amino acids long. Germline loops: CDR1 SGHVS, CDR2 FNYEAQ. This chain's CDR3 is CASSLAVQTAMGNSPLHF. The DNA for the CDR3 is TGTGCCAGCAGCTTAGCCGTTCAGACAGCGATGGGGAATTCACCCCTCCACTTT.

The sample holds a few counts of this clone. The gene calls are TRBV14 and TRBJ2-2; D is unclear. The germline gives CDR1 SGHDN, CDR2 FVKESK. V was cut by 3 bases and J by 6 bases, with 8 bases left in between. This CDR3 has 13 amino acids. The DNA for the CDR3 is TGTGCCAGCAGCCAGGGTCGGGCCGGGGAGCTGTTTTTT. It yields the protein CASSQGRAGELFF.

With regard to this clone: Different DNA sequences within this sample yield the same CDR3. In DNA, the CDR3 is TGTGCCAGCAGCGTAGACGGACAGGGTAGCACAGATACGCAGTATTTT. Translating it yields CASSVDGQGSTDTQYF. The J gene is TRBJ2-3, the V gene TRBV9; 8 bases align to TRBD1. Trimming cost V 0 bases and J 0 bases; bases outside gene matches: 3. Germline V gene lookup returns CDR1 SGDLS and CDR2 YYNGEE. The CDR3 extends over 16 amino acids.

This chain joins TRBV5-8 and TRBJ2-1; 8 bases are shared with TRBD1. The CDR3 length is 14 residues. CDR1 and CDR2 from the germline V gene are SGHTS and YDEGEE. Unmatched junction bases numbered 3, after V lost 0 bases and J lost 7 bases. The CDR3 DNA reads TGTGCCAGCAGCTTGGGGACAGGGCTGAATGAGCAGTTCTTC. Translation gives CASSLGTGLNEQFF.

The rearrangement uses TRBV19 and TRBJ1-2; D is perhaps TRBD1 (5 bases). Germline lookup yields CDR1 LNHDA and CDR2 SQIVND (reference sequence). The CDR3 is 14 residues long. The V end was cut by 4 bases, the J end by 6 bases, with 15 bases between. CDR3 sequence (DNA): TGTGCCAGTAGTACCTCCCAGGGTTTTCATGGCTACACCTTC. It encodes CASSTSQGFHGYTF.

Of note for this clone: This same CDR3 is encoded by further DNA sequences in the sample. This rearrangement joins TRBV4-3 to TRBJ1-1; the D gene is possibly TRBD1 (6 bases). The V gene lost 0 bases and the J gene lost 1 base, with 6 bases spanning the gap. The CDR3 has 14 amino acids. Germline CDR1 and CDR2: LGHNA and YSLEER. As DNA, the CDR3 is TGCGCCAGCAGCCAAGACAGGGGGAACACTGAAGCTTTCTTT. Protein: CASSQDRGNTEAFF.

J is TRBJ2-1 and V is TRBV5-1; 11 bases agree with TRBD2. The V and J ends lost 4 bases and 2 bases, in that order; junction bases with no gene match: 2. The CDR3 contains 15 residues. Per germline, CDR1 SGHRS and CDR2 YFSETQ. CDR3 nucleotide sequence: TGCGCCAGCAGCAGACTAGCGGGGACCTACAATGAGCAGTTCTTC. Protein sequence: CASSRLAGTYNEQFF.

The chain carries TRBV6-5 and TRBJ1-6; D not resolved. CDR3 length: 15 residues. CDR1 is MNHEY and CDR2 is SVGAGI in the germline V gene. The V gene lost 6 bases and the J gene lost 0 bases, with 9 bases spanning the gap. As DNA, the CDR3 is TGTGCCAGCAGCAATGGCCTCTCCTATAATTCACCCCTCCACTTT. Protein: CASSNGLSYNSPLHF.

This sequence joins TRBV7-3 and TRBJ1-1; D is ambiguous. Germline V gene data show CDR1 as SGHTA and CDR2 as FQGTGA. Trimming shortened V by 5 bases and J by 6 bases, and 13 bases separated the two germline ends. This CDR3 region has 13 residues. The CDR3 coding sequence is TGTGCCAGCAGCCCCGGGCGGAGGGCTGAAGCTTTCTTT. Amino acids: CASSPGRRAEAFF.

This clone was counted between two and nine times. The chain joins TRBV18 to TRBJ2-3; no clear D. Germline V gives CDR1 KGHSH, CDR2 LQKENI. Trimming cost V 0 bases and J 3 bases, with 10 bases left between them. The length of the CDR3 is 15 residues. CDR3 coding DNA: TGTGCCAGCTCACCACCCAACAGTCCGACAGATACGCAGTATTTT. It specifies CASSPPNSPTDTQYF.